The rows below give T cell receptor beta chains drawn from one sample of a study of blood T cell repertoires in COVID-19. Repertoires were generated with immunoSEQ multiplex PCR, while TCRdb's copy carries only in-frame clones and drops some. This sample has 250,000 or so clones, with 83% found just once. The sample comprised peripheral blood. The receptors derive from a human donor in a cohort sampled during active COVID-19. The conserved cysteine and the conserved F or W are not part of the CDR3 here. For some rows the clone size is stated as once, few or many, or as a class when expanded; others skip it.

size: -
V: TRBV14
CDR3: ASTETARGNYGYT

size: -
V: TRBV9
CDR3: ASSVAGHFNSGNTIY

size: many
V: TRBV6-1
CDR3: ASSERGQGY

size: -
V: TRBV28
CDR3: ASIWGSGISYNEQF

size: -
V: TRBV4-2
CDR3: ASSQEEAEYNEQF

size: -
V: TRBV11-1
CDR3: ASSLAGGTEAF

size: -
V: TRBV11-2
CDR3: ASSVWQGNTEAF

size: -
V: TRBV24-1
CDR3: ATSWQGEF

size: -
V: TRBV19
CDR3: ASSEGVPDTQY

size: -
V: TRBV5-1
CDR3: ASSSEITGLAGEETQY